This TCR beta chain was sequenced for a study of cytomegalovirus exposure and HLA in healthy donors. General study findings and limits: Cytomegalovirus-associated TCR beta chains were listed, numbering some 180.

This CDR3 has 11 amino acids. Trimming left V 6 bases short and J 6 bases short, with 8 bases between. CDR1 and CDR2 (germline): MNHEY, SVGAGI. In the PCR, 60 Vbeta and 13 Jbeta primers were used. Produced via immunoSEQ multiplex PCR; TCRdb's table is partial and in-frame only. The sample contains around 190,000 clones, about four fifths of which appear only once. Only one count was recorded for this clone. Its antigen remains unidentified. The source of this sequence is a female donor in good health and CMV-seronegative. The rearrangement joins TRBV6-5 to TRBJ1-1; no reliable D call. The sample was PBMCs. CDR3 sequence: CASSVGAEAFF. The CDR3 DNA reads as TGTGCCAGCAGCGTCGGTGCTGAAGCTTTCTTT.